This TCR beta chain was identified during a study of shared clonotypes between healthy human individuals (dated by TCRdb to the early 2020s). Describing the broader study: A couple of women and a few men aged 18 to 49 years were included in the cohort. For each donor, three plates each were used for CD4 naive and CD4 memory, two plates were used for CD8 naive, and one plate was used for CD8 memory. To estimate repertoire size and how much clonotype sharing occurs between individuals, the study deeply sequenced the blood TCR repertoires of 4 to 6 healthy adults. To increase sequencing depth and limit assay-specific biases, TCR repertoire library preparation and sequencing were carried out by different laboratories using diverse techniques. Per donor, leukapheresis produced somewhere between about 0.94 and 9.5 billion PBMCs.

The donors were healthy, HIV-negative adults who had no recently reported acute infections or vaccinations. All donors were Caucasian adults living in Nashville, Tennessee, USA. CD4+ T cells were enriched by magnetic negative selection, after which naive cells were positively selected on CD45RA and the negative fraction was taken as the memory subset. After blood collection by leukapheresis, PBMCs were isolated using Ficoll-Histopaque density gradient centrifugation and then cryopreserved in the vapor phase of liquid nitrogen. Purity and quantity of every magnetically sorted T cell population were checked by analytical flow cytometry. Genomic DNA was isolated from every sorted fraction and measured by UV absorbance on a Nanodrop 2000c. The paper's findings and limits, for the study overall: Pairwise subsampling indicated that sequencing depth was expected to affect the degree of clonotype sharing among donors. Even with the large sequencing depth, rarefaction of the sorted-subset datasets indicated that sequencing was incomplete. Sampling was restricted to blood, and TCR repertoires in tissues likely differ from the TCR repertoires found in blood. Higher generation probabilities were observed for clonotypes shared by all four sorted-subset donors than for non-shared clonotypes. The genetic and exposure-history diversity represented was limited by the small number of donors. Naive subsets generally had larger estimated clonotype richness than memory subsets did. Sharing across a handful of donors was observed for around 4.8% of naive CD4, about 4% of naive CD8, 2% to 2.5% of memory CD4, and roughly 0.4% of memory CD8 clonotypes.

TCR CDR3 regions were amplified from genomic DNA by multiplex PCR using the deep immunoSEQ assay. For each cell subset, the extracted genomic DNA was distributed evenly across all wells of several immunoSEQ 96-well plates, and each plate served as one replicate. For sorted subsets, approximately 190 ng genomic DNA, equal to 30,000 or so T cell genomes, was loaded into each replicate PCR. Purified libraries were measured with a Qubit 3.0 fluorometer, size-checked on a Bioanalyzer 2100, and measured again with the KAPA Library Quantification kit. Every immunoSEQ 96-well plate was sequenced on a dedicated single-read 150-cycle Illumina NextSeq 550 flow cell. From the authors' description of their analysis: The immunoSEQ output contained only junctional sequences without quality scores, so filtering could not match that applied to full-length reads. Sequences were annotated with PyIR, a Python wrapper for IgBLAST v1.9, using IMGT germline references to assign V/J genes and CDR3. Any read was removed if the V/J assignment was weak (E-value above 1e-6), the CDR3 was missing, or the read contained stop codons, out-of-frame junctions, or ambiguous translated residues. A V3J clonotype was defined by an identical inferred V gene, J gene, and CDR3 amino acid sequence. The percentage overlap between two repertoires was calculated by dividing the number of shared unique clonotypes by the size of the smaller repertoire. RTK rarefaction, the Chao1 estimator, and Recon v2.1 estimates of unobserved clonotypes were used to assess repertoire richness. For all TCRbeta clonotypes obtained by the gDNA method from a few donors, generation probabilities were computed with OLGA. Here the immuneACCESS table is served through TCRdb, limited to in-frame sequences with V and J called. Missing clones are a known gap in these copies; in checked studies unresolved V genes cover under half, and the rest lacks a known reason. V, J and clone size are taken as reported in that table, and D and trimming were inferred from the DNA itself. The sample contains more than 2 million clones, over 85% of them found a single time. Around 0.13% of the sample is held by the ten biggest clonotypes.

About this clone itself: Its antigen is not yet known. The input lacks base qualities; no much larger clone sits a single base away.

V lost 3 bases and J lost 0 bases; the stretch between them is 21 bases long. The CDR1 and CDR2 encoded by the germline V gene are MDHEN and SYDVKM. Including the terminal cysteine and phenylalanine, the CDR3 comprises 20 residues. The kept DNA is CDR3 alone, 60 bases in frame from the first base. The sequencing input was naive CD4+ T cells sorted from blood. The cell subset or site label of this sample denotes: CD45RA+ positively selected. The sequence joins TRBV28 to TRBJ2-6; the D gene cannot be named for sure. This clonotype was obtained from a man aged 18 to 29 in good health. The sequenced DNA: TGTGCCAGCAGTTTCGGGTTCGCCAGAAAGGCTTTCTCTGGGGCCAACGTCCTGACTTTC. The translation is CASSFGFARKAFSGANVLTF.